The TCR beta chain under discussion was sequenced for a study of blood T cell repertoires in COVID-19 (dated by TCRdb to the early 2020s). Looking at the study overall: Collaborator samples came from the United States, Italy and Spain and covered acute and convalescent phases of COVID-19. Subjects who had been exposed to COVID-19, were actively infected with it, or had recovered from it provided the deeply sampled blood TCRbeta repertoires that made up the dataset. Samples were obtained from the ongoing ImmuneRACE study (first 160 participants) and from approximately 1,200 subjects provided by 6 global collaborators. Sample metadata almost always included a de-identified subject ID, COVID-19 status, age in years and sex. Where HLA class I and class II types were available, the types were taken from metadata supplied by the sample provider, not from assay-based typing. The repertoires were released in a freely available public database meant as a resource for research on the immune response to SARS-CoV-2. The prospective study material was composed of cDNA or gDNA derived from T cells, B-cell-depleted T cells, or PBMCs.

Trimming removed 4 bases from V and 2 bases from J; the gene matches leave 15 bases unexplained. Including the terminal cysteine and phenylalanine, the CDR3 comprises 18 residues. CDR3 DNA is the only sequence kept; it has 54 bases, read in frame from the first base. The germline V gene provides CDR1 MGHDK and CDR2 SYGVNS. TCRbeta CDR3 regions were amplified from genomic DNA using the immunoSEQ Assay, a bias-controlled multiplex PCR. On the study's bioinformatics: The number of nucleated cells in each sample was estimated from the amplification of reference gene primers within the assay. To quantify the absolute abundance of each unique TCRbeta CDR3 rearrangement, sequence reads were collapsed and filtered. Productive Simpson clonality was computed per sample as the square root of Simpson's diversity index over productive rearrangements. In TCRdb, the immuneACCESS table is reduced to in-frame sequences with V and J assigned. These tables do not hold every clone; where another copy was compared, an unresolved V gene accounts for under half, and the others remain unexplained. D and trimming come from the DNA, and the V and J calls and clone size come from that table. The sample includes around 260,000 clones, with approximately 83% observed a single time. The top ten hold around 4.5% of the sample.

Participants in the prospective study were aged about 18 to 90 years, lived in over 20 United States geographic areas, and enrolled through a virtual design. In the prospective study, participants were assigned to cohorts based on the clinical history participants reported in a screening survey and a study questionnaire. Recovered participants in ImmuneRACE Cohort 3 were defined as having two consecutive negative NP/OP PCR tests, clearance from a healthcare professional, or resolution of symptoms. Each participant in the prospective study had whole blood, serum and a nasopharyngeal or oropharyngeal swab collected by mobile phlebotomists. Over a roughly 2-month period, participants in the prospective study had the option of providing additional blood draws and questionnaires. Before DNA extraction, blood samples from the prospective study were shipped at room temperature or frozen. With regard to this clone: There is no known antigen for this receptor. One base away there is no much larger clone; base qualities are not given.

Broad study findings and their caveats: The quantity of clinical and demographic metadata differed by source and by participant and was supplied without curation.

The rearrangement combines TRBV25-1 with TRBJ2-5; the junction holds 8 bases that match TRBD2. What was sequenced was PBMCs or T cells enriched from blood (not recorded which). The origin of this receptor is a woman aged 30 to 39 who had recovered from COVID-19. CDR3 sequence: CASSVTGHSGDRQETQYF. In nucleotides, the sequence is TGTGCCAGCAGTGTGACAGGTCATAGCGGGGACCGACAAGAGACCCAGTACTTC.